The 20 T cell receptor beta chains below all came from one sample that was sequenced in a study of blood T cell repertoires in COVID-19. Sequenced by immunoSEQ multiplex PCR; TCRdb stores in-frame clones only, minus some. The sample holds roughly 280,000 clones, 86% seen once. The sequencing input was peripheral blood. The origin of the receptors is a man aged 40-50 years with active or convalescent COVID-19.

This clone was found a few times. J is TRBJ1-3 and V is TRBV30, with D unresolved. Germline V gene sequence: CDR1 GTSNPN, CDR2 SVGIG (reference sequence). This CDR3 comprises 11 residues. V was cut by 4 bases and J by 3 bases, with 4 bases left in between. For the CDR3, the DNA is TGTGCCTGGATGCGTGGAAACACCATATATTTT. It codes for CAWMRGNTIYF.

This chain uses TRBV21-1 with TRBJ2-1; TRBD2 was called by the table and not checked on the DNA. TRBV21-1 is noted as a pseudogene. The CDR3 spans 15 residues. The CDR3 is CASSKLAGGLSEQFF. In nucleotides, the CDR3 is TGTGCCAGCAGCAAACTAGCGGGGGGCCTTAGTGAGCAGTTCTTC.

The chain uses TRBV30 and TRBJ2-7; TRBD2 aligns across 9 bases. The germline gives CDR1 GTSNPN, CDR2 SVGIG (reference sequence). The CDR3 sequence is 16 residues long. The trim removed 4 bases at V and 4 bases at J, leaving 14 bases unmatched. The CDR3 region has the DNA TGTGCCTGGACCCGTAGGGCTAGCGGGGCACGATACGAGCAGTACTTC. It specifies CAWTRRASGARYEQYF.

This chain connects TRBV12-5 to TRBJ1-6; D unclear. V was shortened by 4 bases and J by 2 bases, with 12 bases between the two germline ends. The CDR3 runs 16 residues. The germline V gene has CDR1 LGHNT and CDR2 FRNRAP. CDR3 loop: CASGSAESPYNSPLHF. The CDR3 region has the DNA TGTGCTAGTGGTTCGGCGGAATCTCCCTATAATTCACCCCTCCACTTT.

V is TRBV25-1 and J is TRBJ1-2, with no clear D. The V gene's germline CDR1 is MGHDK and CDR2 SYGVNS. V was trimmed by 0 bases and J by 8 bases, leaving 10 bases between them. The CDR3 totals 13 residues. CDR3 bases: TGTGCCAGCAGTGAATACTACGGGAAGGGCTACACCTTC. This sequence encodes CASSEYYGKGYTF.

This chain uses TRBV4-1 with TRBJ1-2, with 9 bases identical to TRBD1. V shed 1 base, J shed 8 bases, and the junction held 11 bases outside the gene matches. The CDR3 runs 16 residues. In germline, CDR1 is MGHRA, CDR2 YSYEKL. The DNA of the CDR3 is TGCGCCAGCAGCCAAGGGCAACCGGGACAGGGATACGGCTACACCTTC. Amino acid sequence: CASSQGQPGQGYGYTF.

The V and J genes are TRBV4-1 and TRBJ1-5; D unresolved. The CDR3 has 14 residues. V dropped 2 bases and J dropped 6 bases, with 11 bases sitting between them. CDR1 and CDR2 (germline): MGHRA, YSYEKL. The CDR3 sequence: CASSQPGVGQPQHF. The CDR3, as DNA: TGCGCCAGCAGCCAACCAGGTGTGGGTCAGCCCCAGCATTTT.

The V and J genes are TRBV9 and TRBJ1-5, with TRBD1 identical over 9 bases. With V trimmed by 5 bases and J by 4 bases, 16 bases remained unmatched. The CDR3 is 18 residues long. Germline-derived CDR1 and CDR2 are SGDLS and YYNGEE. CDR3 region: CASSPGQGTGALNQPQHF. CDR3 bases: TGTGCCAGCAGTCCGGGACAGGGAACTGGGGCTTTAAATCAGCCCCAGCATTTT. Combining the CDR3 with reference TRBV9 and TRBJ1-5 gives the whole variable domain DSGVTQTPKHLITATGQRVTLRCSPRSGDLSVYWYQQSLDQGLQFLIQYYNGEERAKGNILERFSAQQFPDLHSELNLSSLELGDSALYFCASSPGQGTGALNQPQHFGDGTRLSIL.

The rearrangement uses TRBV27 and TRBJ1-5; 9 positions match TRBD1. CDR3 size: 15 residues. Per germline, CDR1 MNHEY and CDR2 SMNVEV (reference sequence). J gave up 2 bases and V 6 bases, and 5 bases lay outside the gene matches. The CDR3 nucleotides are TGTGCCAGCAGAAAGGGACAGGGAGGCAATCAGCCCCAGCATTTT. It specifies CASRKGQGGNQPQHF.

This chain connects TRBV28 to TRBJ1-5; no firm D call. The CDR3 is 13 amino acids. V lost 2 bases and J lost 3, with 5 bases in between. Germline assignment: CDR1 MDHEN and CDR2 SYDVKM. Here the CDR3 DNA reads TGTGCCAGCAGTTTACAGTTCAATCAGCCCCAGCATTTT. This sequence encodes CASSLQFNQPQHF.

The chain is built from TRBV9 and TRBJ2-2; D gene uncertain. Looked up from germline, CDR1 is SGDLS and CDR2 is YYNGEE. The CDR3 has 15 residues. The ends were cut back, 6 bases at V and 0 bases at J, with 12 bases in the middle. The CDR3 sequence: CASTTTVANTGELFF. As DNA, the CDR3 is TGTGCCAGCACAACGACTGTCGCGAACACCGGGGAGCTGTTTTTT. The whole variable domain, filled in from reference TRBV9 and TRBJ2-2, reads DSGVTQTPKHLITATGQRVTLRCSPRSGDLSVYWYQQSLDQGLQFLIQYYNGEERAKGNILERFSAQQFPDLHSELNLSSLELGDSALYFCASTTTVANTGELFFGEGSRLTVL.

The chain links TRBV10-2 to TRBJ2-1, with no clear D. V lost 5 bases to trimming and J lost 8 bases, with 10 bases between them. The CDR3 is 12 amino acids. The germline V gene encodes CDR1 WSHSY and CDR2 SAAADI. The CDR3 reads CASSSSGYEQFF. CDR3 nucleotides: TGCGCCAGCAGTTCTAGTGGGTATGAGCAGTTCTTC.

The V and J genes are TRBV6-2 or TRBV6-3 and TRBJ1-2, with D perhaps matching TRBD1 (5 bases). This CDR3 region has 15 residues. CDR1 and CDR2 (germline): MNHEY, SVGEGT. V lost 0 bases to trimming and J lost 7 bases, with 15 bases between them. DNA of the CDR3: TGTGCCAGCAGTTACTCGAGGCAGGGCTCGGGTGGCTACACCTTC. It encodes CASSYSRQGSGGYTF.

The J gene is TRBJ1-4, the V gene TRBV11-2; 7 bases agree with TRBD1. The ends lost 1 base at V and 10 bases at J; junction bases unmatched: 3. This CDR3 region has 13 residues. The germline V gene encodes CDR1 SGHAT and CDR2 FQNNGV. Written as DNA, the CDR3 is TGTGCCAGCAGCTTAGGACAGGGTGGAAAACTGTTTTTT. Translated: CASSLGQGGKLFF.

CDR3 loop: CASSNHDPGGYGYTF. The DNA of the CDR3 is TGTGCCAGCAGCAATCATGATCCGGGTGGCTATGGCTACACCTTC. The chain carries TRBV13 and TRBJ1-2, with no clear D. The CDR3 spans 15 residues. Trimming pared 5 bases from V and 4 bases from J, leaving 17 bases between. The germline CDR1 and CDR2 sequences are PRHDT and FYEKMQ (reference sequence).

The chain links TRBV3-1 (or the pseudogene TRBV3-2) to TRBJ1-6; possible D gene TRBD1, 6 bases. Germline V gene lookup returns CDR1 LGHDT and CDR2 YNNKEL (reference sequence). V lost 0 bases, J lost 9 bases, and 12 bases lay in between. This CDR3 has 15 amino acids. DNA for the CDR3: TGTGCCAGCAGCCAAGATAACAGGGCGGCTTCACCCCTCCACTTT. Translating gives CASSQDNRAASPLHF.

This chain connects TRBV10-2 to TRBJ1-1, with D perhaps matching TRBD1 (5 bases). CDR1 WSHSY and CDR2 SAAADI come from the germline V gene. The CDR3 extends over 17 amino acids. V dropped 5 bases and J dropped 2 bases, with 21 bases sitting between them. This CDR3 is CASSSVFGHSLNTEAFF. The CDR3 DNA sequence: TGCGCCAGCAGTAGCGTTTTCGGACACAGCCTTAACACTGAAGCTTTCTTT.

The CDR3, as DNA: TGTGCCAGCAGTTTATTTACAGCCCCCTCTGGAAACACCATATATTTT. This codes for CASSLFTAPSGNTIYF. The rearrangement joins TRBV28 to TRBJ1-3; no definite D call. V was trimmed by 1 base and J by 0 bases, leaving 10 bases between them. There are 16 residues in the CDR3. Germline V gene data show CDR1 as MDHEN and CDR2 as SYDVKM.

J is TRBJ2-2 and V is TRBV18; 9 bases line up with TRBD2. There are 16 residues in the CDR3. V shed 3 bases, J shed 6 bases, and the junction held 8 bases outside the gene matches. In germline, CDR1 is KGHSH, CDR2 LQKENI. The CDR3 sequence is CASSPIQTSGAGELFF. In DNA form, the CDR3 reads TGTGCCAGCTCACCGATTCAGACTAGCGGTGCCGGGGAGCTGTTTTTT.

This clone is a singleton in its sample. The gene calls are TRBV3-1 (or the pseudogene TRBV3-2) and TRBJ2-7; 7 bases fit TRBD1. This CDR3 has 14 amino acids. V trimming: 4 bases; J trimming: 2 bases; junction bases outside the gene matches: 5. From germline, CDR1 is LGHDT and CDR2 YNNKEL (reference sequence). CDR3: CASSPGTVPYEQYF. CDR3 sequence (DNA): TGTGCCAGCAGCCCCGGGACAGTCCCCTACGAGCAGTACTTC.